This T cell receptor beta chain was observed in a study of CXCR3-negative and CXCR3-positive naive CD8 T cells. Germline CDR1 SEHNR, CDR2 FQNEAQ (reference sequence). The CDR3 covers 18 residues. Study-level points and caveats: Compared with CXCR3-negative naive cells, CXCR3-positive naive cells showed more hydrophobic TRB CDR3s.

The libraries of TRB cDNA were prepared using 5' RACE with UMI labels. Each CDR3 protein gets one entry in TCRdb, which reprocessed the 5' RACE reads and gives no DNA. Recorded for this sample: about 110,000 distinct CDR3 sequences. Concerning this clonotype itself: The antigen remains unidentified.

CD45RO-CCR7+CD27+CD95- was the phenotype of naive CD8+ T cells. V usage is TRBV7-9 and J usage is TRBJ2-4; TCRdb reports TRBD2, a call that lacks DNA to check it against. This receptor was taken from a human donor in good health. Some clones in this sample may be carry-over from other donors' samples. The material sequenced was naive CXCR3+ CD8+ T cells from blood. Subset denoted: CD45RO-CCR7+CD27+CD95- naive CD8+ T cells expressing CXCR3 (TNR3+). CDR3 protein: CASSLGLAGVEAKNIQYF.